This T cell receptor (beta chain) stems from a study of blood T cells in healthy people across ages. General study points: Measured against age, TCR beta diversity per million T cells decreased in a roughly linear manner.

The table lists this clonotype with a few counts. The antigen is unknown. Donors were systemically healthy Caucasian individuals from Russia aged roughly 6 to 95 years. A second about 7 to 12 cycle PCR used barcoded and J-beta primers. The authors tagged each cDNA molecule using a template-switch adaptor with 12 random nucleotides. TCRdb fed the 5' RACE reads into MiXCR, producing one record per CDR3 protein. The sample records approximately 800,000 distinct CDR3 sequences, roughly 25% being singletons. This CDR3 has 13 residues. CDR1 GTSNPN and CDR2 SVGIG come from the germline V gene (reference sequence). This same sample was also taken into another study, of T cells of mothers and their children. In that study: Each child gave a few million TCR beta CDR3 reads (each mother, over 9.5 million).

The sequence derives from a boy younger than 18 in good health. V usage is TRBV30 and J usage is TRBJ2-1; no firm D call. With the DNA end fitting TRBJ2-5 better, the J assignment may be wrong. The sample was blood. Here the CDR3 DNA reads TGTGCCTGGAGTGTACAACAGCAAGAGACCCAGTACTTC. Translated, it gives CAWSVQQQETQYF.